These 8 T cell receptor beta chains were sequenced from one sample in a study of blood T cell repertoires in COVID-19. The repertoire was sequenced with immunoSEQ multiplex PCR; TCRdb's copy has only in-frame clones and lacks some. The sample shows 250,000 to 350,000 clones, 70% to 90% of them seen only once. Sample: peripheral blood. The receptor source for this set is a woman between 50 and 59 years old with COVID-19, enrolled during active disease.

The V call is TRBV10-3, the J call TRBJ1-3; D unresolved. V lost 0 bases and J 0 bases, leaving 12 bases between the germline ends. The CDR3 is 17 amino acids. Per germline, CDR1 ENHRY and CDR2 SYGVKD. The CDR3, as DNA: TGTGCCATCAGTGAGTCTACGGACTTCGTCTCTGGAAACACCATATATTTT. It encodes CAISESTDFVSGNTIYF.

This chain uses TRBV23-1 with TRBJ1-6; TRBD1 is a possible D gene (6 bases). TRBV23-1 is labeled an ORF, and its function is uncertain. The CDR3 runs to 15 residues. Between the trimmed V and J ends, which lost 6 bases and 7 bases, there was a span of 16 bases. For the CDR3, the DNA is TGCGCCAGCAGCCTCCGGGACATTCGGAATTCACCCCTCCACTTT. This gives the protein CASSLRDIRNSPLHF.

This sequence joins TRBV15 and TRBJ2-3, with D possibly TRBD2 on 6 matching bases. The ends were cut back, 2 bases at V and 0 bases at J, with 9 bases in the middle. Per the germline V gene, CDR1 is LNHNV and CDR2 is YYDKDF (reference sequence). CDR3 size: 15 residues. CDR3 nucleotides: TGTGCCACCAGCAGAACGGACTATAGCACAGATACGCAGTATTTT. This codes for CATSRTDYSTDTQYF. Full variable domain (missing parts from reference TRBV15 and TRBJ2-3): DAMVIQNPRYQVTQFGKPVTLSCSQTLNHNVMYWYQQKSSQAPKLLFHYYDKDFNNEADTPDNFQSRRPNTSFCFLDIRSPGLGDTAMYLCATSRTDYSTDTQYFGPGTRLTVL.

V usage is TRBV6-5 and J usage is TRBJ2-1, with 8 positions matching TRBD1. The ends lost 0 bases at V and 5 bases at J; junction bases unmatched: 3. Germline CDR1 reads MNHEY; CDR2 reads SVGAGI. This CDR3 is 15 amino acids long. The CDR3 DNA is TGTGCCAGCAGTTACTCTTGGACAGGGAACAATGAGCAGTTCTTC. Encoded protein: CASSYSWTGNNEQFF.

The chain is built from TRBV5-1 and TRBJ2-3; TRBD1 agrees at 9 bases. The V gene end was trimmed by 5 bases and the J gene end by 3 bases; junction bases not matched to a gene: 4. Germline V CDR1 and CDR2: SGHRS, YFSETQ. CDR3 size: 14 residues. DNA for the CDR3: TGCGCCAGCAGACAGACAGGGGGAACAGATACGCAGTATTTT. It yields the protein CASRQTGGTDTQYF.

The V gene is TRBV27, the J gene TRBJ2-7; 11 positions agree with TRBD2. Germline CDR1 and CDR2: MNHEY and SMNVEV (reference sequence). The CDR3 consists of 13 residues. The V and J ends lost 3 bases and 6 bases, in that order; junction bases with no gene match: 1. The CDR3 region is CASSFGLAGEQYF. For the CDR3, the DNA is TGTGCCAGCAGTTTTGGACTAGCGGGCGAGCAGTACTTC.

J is TRBJ2-7 and V is TRBV6-5; D call uncertain. The length of the CDR3 is 14 residues. Trimming shortened V by 0 bases and J by 1 base, and 7 bases separated the two germline ends. Per the germline V gene, CDR1 is MNHEY and CDR2 is SVGAGI. CDR3 sequence: CASSYSGRSYEQYF. Written as DNA, the CDR3 is TGTGCCAGCAGTTACTCGGGCAGGTCCTACGAGCAGTACTTC.

The chain employs TRBV7-6 and TRBJ1-1, with TRBD1 identical over 7 bases. The CDR3 sequence is 15 residues long. From germline, CDR1 is SGHVS and CDR2 FNYEAQ. Trimming took 2 bases from V and 3 from J; bases not matched to a gene: 6. CDR3 bases: TGTGCCAGCAGCTTATCAGGGGGGTGGGACACTGAAGCTTTCTTT. It codes for CASSLSGGWDTEAFF.